Each of the 25 T cell receptor beta chains below was sequenced from the same sample in a study of blood T cell repertoires in COVID-19. Assay used: immunoSEQ multiplex PCR; TCRdb lists only in-frame clones, some missing. This table holds around 43,000 clones, 80% to 90% found once. Sequenced sample: peripheral blood. These receptors were taken from a woman between 65 and 79 years old with acute or convalescent COVID-19.

This clone was observed a single time. The genes are TRBV11-3 and TRBJ1-4; no firm D call. The CDR3 spans 16 residues. V dropped 4 bases and J dropped 7 bases, with 19 bases sitting between them. The germline CDR1 and CDR2 sequences are SGHNT and YENEEA. CDR3 in DNA: TGTGCCAGCAGCTCTGATATCGGGAAGGATGGTGAAAAACTGTTTTTT. This translates into CASSSDIGKDGEKLFF.

The rearrangement uses TRBV28 and TRBJ1-2; D perhaps matches TRBD1 (6 bases). Trimming left V 7 bases short and J 3 bases short, with 15 bases between. Germline V gene data show CDR1 as MDHEN and CDR2 as SYDVKM. The CDR3 covers 14 residues. CDR3 residues: CASTPRDTYYGYTF. CDR3 in DNA: TGTGCCAGCACCCCTCGGGACACATACTATGGCTACACCTTC.

The rearrangement joins TRBV27 to TRBJ1-6; D unresolved. With 6 bases removed from V and 5 bases from J, the gap between germline ends came to 11 bases. CDR1 and CDR2 from the germline V gene are MNHEY and SMNVEV (reference sequence). CDR3 length equals 14 residues. The CDR3 nucleotides are TGTGCCAGCAGGGACTTGGCGGATAATTCACCCCTCCACTTT. It encodes CASRDLADNSPLHF.

The V and J genes are TRBV4-2 and TRBJ2-2; 7 bases agree with TRBD2. After removal of 1 base from V and 1 base from J, the junction contained 0 bases not matched to a gene. Germline CDR1 is LGHNA and CDR2 is YNFKEQ. This CDR3 spans 15 amino acids. CDR3 bases: TGTGCCAGCAGCCAAGCGGGAGGGAACACCGGGGAGCTGTTTTTT. Translating it yields CASSQAGGNTGELFF.

This chain links TRBV2 with TRBJ2-3; 8 bases match TRBD1. Looked up from germline, CDR1 is SNHLY and CDR2 is FYNNEI. The junction had 5 bases not matched to a gene; V was cut back by 7 bases and J by 2 bases. This CDR3 contains 14 residues. The CDR3 protein is CASKDRAVTDTQYF. CDR3 bases: TGTGCCAGCAAGGACAGGGCTGTCACAGATACGCAGTATTTT.

The chain couples TRBV7-2 to TRBJ1-1; weak D call: TRBD1 (6 bases). Trimming cost V 5 bases and J 5 bases, with 12 bases left between them. The CDR3 runs 13 residues. CDR1 and CDR2 from the germline V gene are SGHTA and FQGNSA. The CDR3 region is CASSRTQGTEAFF. In DNA, the CDR3 is TGTGCCAGCAGCCGGACCCAGGGGACTGAAGCTTTCTTT.

The chain uses TRBV3-1 (or the pseudogene TRBV3-2) and TRBJ2-3, with TRBD2 matching over 8 bases. Trimming at V came to 4 bases and at J to 6 bases, leaving 6 bases not matched to a gene. This CDR3 has 14 residues. The germline gives CDR1 LGHDT, CDR2 YNNKEL (reference sequence). This CDR3 reads CASSRAGGRDTQYF. CDR3 sequence (DNA): TGTGCCAGCAGCCGGGCGGGGGGCCGGGATACGCAGTATTTT.

This clone was seen a few times. The chain couples TRBV19 to TRBJ2-1; possibly TRBD1 for D (5 bases). Per germline, CDR1 LNHDA and CDR2 SQIVND (reference sequence). V was trimmed by 7 bases and J by 4 bases, leaving 8 bases between them. This CDR3 spans 12 amino acids. The CDR3 loop is CASTQGYNEQFF. In nucleotides, the CDR3 is TGTGCCAGTACGCAGGGTTACAATGAGCAGTTCTTC.

A single count supports this clone. This sequence joins TRBV6-5 and TRBJ2-7, with 9 bases fitting TRBD1. The germline V gene has CDR1 MNHEY and CDR2 SVGAGI. With V trimmed by 8 bases and J by 4 bases, 12 bases remained unmatched. The CDR3 has 15 amino acids. CDR3 nucleotides: TGTGCCAGCGGTCCTGGCCCCGGGACAGGGTACGAGCAGTACGTC. Residues: CASGPGPGTGYEQYV.

The chain recombines TRBV5-5 with TRBJ2-1, with TRBD1 matching over 9 bases. Unmatched junction bases numbered 12, after V lost 4 bases and J lost 7 bases. Germline lookup yields CDR1 SGHKS and CDR2 YYEKEE (reference sequence). There are 16 residues in the CDR3. The DNA of the CDR3 is TGTGCCAGCAGCGGGGGGACAGGGACGGTATTTAATGAGCAGTTCTTC. As protein: CASSGGTGTVFNEQFF.

This sequence joins TRBV19 and TRBJ2-3, with D perhaps matching TRBD1 (6 bases). The ends were cut back, 1 base at V and 5 bases at J, with 13 bases in the middle. This CDR3 has 15 amino acids. Germline V gives CDR1 LNHDA, CDR2 SQIVND (reference sequence). The CDR3 DNA is TGTGCCAGTAGTATAGGAACAGGGTCGGGAGATACGCAGTATTTT. Its protein is CASSIGTGSGDTQYF.

This sequence joins TRBV3-1 (or the pseudogene TRBV3-2) and TRBJ2-1, with 12 nucleotides matching TRBD2. Trimming cost V 0 bases and J 6 bases; bases outside gene matches: 15. This CDR3 contains 20 residues. Germline V gene data show CDR1 as LGHDT and CDR2 as YNNKEL (reference sequence). For the CDR3, the DNA is TGTGCCAGCAGCCAAGATCTTATGCCTAGCGGGAGGGGTGAGGGCAATGAGCAGTTCTTC. Amino acids: CASSQDLMPSGRGEGNEQFF.

The rearrangement links TRBV5-6 to TRBJ1-1; TRBD1 agrees at 7 bases. This CDR3 contains 14 residues. The J segment lost 0 bases and the V segment lost 4 bases, leaving 3 bases of the junction unmatched. Germline V CDR1 and CDR2: SGHDT, YYEEEE. DNA of the CDR3: TGTGCCAGCAGCATTGGACAGGTGAACACTGAAGCTTTCTTT. Its translation is CASSIGQVNTEAFF.

V usage is TRBV7-2 and J usage is TRBJ1-5; TRBD1 agrees at 7 bases. V was clipped by 4 bases and J by 3 bases; unmatched bases: 9. The length of the CDR3 is 16 residues. Per the germline V gene, CDR1 is SGHTA and CDR2 is FQGNSA. The CDR3 bases are TGTGCCAGCAGCTCTGAGGGGGCGGGGAACAATCAGCCCCAGCATTTT. Amino acids: CASSSEGAGNNQPQHF.

V is TRBV25-1 and J is TRBJ2-1; D not certain. The CDR3 runs to 13 residues. Germline lookup yields CDR1 MGHDK and CDR2 SYGVNS. V lost 7 bases and J 6 bases, leaving 13 bases between the germline ends. CDR3 sequence: CASTLFNGNEQFF. The CDR3 DNA reads as TGTGCCAGCACCCTATTCAATGGCAATGAGCAGTTCTTC.

This clone was picked up one time. This chain connects TRBV10-3 to TRBJ2-1, with TRBD2 matching over 14 bases. The germline V gene encodes CDR1 ENHRY and CDR2 SYGVKD. CDR3 length: 14 residues. The V and J ends lost 6 bases and 8 bases, in that order; junction bases with no gene match: 3. In nucleotides, the CDR3 is TGTGCCATCAGGGGGACTAGCGGGAGTGATGAGCAGTTCTTC. Translation: CAIRGTSGSDEQFF.

The rearrangement uses TRBV11-2 and TRBJ1-1; perhaps TRBD1 as D (5 bases). V lost 5 bases and J lost 6, with 16 bases in between. CDR3 length equals 14 residues. The germline CDR1 and CDR2 sequences are SGHAT and FQNNGV. The CDR3 reads CASSADTRRAEAFF. CDR3 DNA: TGTGCCAGCAGCGCAGACACTCGCAGGGCTGAAGCTTTCTTT.

V is TRBV7-6 and J is TRBJ2-1; 13 bases are shared with TRBD2. The length of the CDR3 is 16 residues. CDR1 is SGHVS, CDR2 FNYEAQ, per germline. V shed 4 bases, J shed 7 bases, and the junction held 7 bases outside the gene matches. The CDR3 loop is CASSSGTSGIRNEQFF. The CDR3 DNA sequence: TGTGCCAGCAGCTCAGGGACTAGCGGGATTCGAAATGAGCAGTTCTTC.

The chain recombines TRBV28 with TRBJ1-5, with TRBD1 as a possible D gene (6 bases). CDR1 MDHEN and CDR2 SYDVKM come from the germline V gene. This CDR3 contains 12 residues. Trimming pared 5 bases from V and 6 bases from J, leaving 8 bases between. The CDR3 region has the DNA TGTGCCAGCAGTCCACAGGGTCAGCCCCAGCATTTT. As protein: CASSPQGQPQHF.

V usage is TRBV5-1 and J usage is TRBJ2-3; the match to TRBD2 covers 12 bases. Per germline, CDR1 SGHRS and CDR2 YFSETQ. The CDR3 covers 17 residues. V shed 3 bases and J 5 bases; nucleotides not matched to a gene: 10. CDR3 DNA: TGCGCCAGCAGCTCCGGACTAGCGGGATCTAGAGGAGATACGCAGTATTTT. Translation: CASSSGLAGSRGDTQYF. Based on the CDR3 plus reference TRBV5-1 and TRBJ2-3, the full variable domain is KAGVTQTPRYLIKTRGQQVTLSCSPISGHRSVSWYQQTPGQGLQFLFEYFSETQRNKGNFPGRFSGRQFSNSRSEMNVSTLELGDSALYLCASSSGLAGSRGDTQYFGPGTRLTVL.

As DNA, the CDR3 is TGTGCCAGCAGTTACTCTAGACTCGACTCCTACAATGAGCAGTTCTTC. Amino acid sequence: CASSYSRLDSYNEQFF. V gene TRBV6-5 combines with J gene TRBJ2-1; D remains unclear. Between the trimmed V and J ends, which lost 0 bases and 0 bases, there was a span of 9 bases. The CDR3 contains 16 residues. Germline V CDR1 and CDR2: MNHEY, SVGAGI.

This clone was picked up a small number of times. The chain has TRBV7-2 and TRBJ1-6; 7 nucleotides line up with TRBD1. CDR3 size: 15 residues. The V and J ends lost 7 bases and 6 bases, in that order; junction bases with no gene match: 9. Germline V gene lookup returns CDR1 SGHTA and CDR2 FQGNSA. CDR3 amino acids: CASNRGTVFNSPLHF. As DNA, the CDR3 is TGTGCCAGCAATCGAGGGACAGTCTTTAATTCACCCCTCCACTTT.

The rearrangement links TRBV24-1 to TRBJ1-5; D unresolved. The V end was cut by 3 bases, the J end by 5 bases, with 10 bases between. Looked up from germline, CDR1 is KGHDR and CDR2 is SFDVKD. The CDR3 covers 14 residues. The CDR3 loop reads CATSDEEWDQPQHF. CDR3 in DNA: TGTGCCACCAGTGATGAGGAATGGGATCAGCCCCAGCATTTT.

This clone has more than one count but fewer than ten. This chain uses TRBV5-3 with TRBJ1-3; D call uncertain. TRBV5-3 carries the ORF label, with uncertain function. V was pared by 4 bases and J by 4 bases, with 15 bases between. The CDR3 has 15 residues. DNA of the CDR3: TGTGCCAGAAGCATTATCTCCGCGGGGGGAAACACCATATATTTT. Residues: CARSIISAGGNTIYF.

This chain joins TRBV9 and TRBJ2-1; TRBD1 matches 9 bases. The CDR3 covers 14 residues. Per the germline V gene, CDR1 is SGDLS and CDR2 is YYNGEE. V was pared by 6 bases and J by 10 bases, with 11 bases of the junction left unmatched. The CDR3 loop reads CASTEGQGTWEQFF. The CDR3 coding sequence is TGTGCCAGCACAGAGGGACAGGGTACTTGGGAGCAGTTCTTC.